This TCR beta chain derives from a study of response to subunit inactivated influenza vaccine (dated by TCRdb to between 2018 and 2020). Notes on the research overall: To follow how T cells responded to a trivalent subunit inactivated influenza vaccine, the researchers relied on deep quantitative profiling of the T cell receptor repertoire.

The germline V gene specifies SNHLY as CDR1 and FYNNEI as CDR2. The cysteine opens and the phenylalanine closes a CDR3 of 15 amino acids. Only CDR3 DNA remains: 45 bases, in frame from the first base. Trimming removed 3 bases from V and 2 bases from J, leaving 11 bases between the germline ends. The protocol used for the library was RT-PCR. The listed sequencing device is Illumina HiSeq 2500. Through fastp at Q25 and MiXCR, TCRdb rebuilt clones from the public reads, retaining in-frame beta chains. Identical CDR3 protein sequences are pooled into one entry, listed with their most common genes and DNA. The sample table lists 550,000 to 650,000 distinct CDR3 sequences, 12% of them with a count of one. Together, the top ten hold more than 8.5% of the sample. Findings and caveats that apply to the study as a whole: It was suggested by the authors that each seasonal influenza vaccination may recruit only a limited number of new T cells.

This clonotype was detected a few times. No cognate antigen has been identified for it. Per-base qualities were not stored, and no clone one base away is much larger. The starting material was PBMCs from blood, obtained on the day of vaccination. The V and J genes are TRBV2 and TRBJ2-4, with the D segment identity uncertain. The TCR sequence derives from a man in his fifties or sixties who received an inactivated influenza vaccine. Donor details come from another sample of the same person, matched by shared clones. The CDR3 region: CASSEERVPKNIQYF. The DNA sequence reads TGTGCCAGCAGTGAGGAGCGAGTACCCAAAAACATTCAGTACTTC.